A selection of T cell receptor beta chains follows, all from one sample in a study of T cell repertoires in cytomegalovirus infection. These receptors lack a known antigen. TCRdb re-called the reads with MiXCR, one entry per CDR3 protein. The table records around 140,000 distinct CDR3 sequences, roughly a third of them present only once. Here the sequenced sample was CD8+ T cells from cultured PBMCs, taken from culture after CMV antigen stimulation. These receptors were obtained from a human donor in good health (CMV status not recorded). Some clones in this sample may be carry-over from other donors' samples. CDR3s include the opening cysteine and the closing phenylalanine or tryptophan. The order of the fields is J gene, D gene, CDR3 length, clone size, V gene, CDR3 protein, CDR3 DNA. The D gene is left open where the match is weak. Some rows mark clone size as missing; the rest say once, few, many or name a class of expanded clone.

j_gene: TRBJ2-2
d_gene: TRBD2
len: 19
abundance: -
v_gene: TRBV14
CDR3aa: CASSRTRLAGAASTGELFF
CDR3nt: TGTGCCAGCAGCCGAACGCGACTAGCGGGGGCCGCGAGCACCGGGGAGCTGTTTTTT

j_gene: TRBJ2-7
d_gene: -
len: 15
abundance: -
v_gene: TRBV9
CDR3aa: CVSSAMEAGWGEQYF
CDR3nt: TGTGTCAGCAGCGCGATGGAGGCAGGGTGGGGCGAGCAGTACTTC

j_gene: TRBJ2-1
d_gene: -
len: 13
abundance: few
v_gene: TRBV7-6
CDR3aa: CASSFRLPREQFF
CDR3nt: TGTGCCAGCAGCTTTAGACTTCCCCGTGAGCAGTTCTTC

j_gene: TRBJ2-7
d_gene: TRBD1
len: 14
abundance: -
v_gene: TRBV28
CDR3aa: CASNNRGSIYEQYF
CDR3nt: TGTGCCAGCAATAACAGGGGATCCATATACGAGCAGTACTTC

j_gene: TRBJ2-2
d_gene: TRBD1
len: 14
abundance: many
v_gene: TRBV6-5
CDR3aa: CASSYLDRAGELFF
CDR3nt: TGTGCCAGCAGTTACCTGGACAGGGCCGGGGAGCTGTTTTTT

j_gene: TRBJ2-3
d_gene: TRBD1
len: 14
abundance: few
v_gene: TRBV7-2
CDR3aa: CASSRTGPTDTQYF
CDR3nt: TGTGCCAGCAGCCGGACAGGGCCCACAGATACGCAGTATTTT

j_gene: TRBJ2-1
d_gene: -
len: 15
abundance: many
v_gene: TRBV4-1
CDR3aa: CASSYSGGVSNEQFF
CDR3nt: TGCGCCAGCAGCTACTCGGGGGGCGTTTCAAATGAGCAGTTCTTC

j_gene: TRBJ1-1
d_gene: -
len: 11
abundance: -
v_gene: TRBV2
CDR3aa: CASKENTEAFF
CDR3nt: TGTGCCAGCAAAGAGAACACTGAAGCTTTCTTT

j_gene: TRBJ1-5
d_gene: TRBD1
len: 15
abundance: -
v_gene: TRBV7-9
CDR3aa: CASSPDRPGDQPQHF
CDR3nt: TGTGCCAGCAGCCCGGACAGGCCCGGGGATCAGCCCCAGCATTTT

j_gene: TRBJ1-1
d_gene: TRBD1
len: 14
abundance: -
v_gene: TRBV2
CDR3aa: CASQPGTGGPEAFF
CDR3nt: TGTGCCAGCCAACCCGGGACAGGGGGACCAGAAGCTTTCTTT

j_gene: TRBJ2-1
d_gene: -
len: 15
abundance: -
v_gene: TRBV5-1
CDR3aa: CASSLTDPLYNEQFF
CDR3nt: TGCGCCAGCAGCTTGACGGATCCACTCTACAATGAGCAGTTCTTC

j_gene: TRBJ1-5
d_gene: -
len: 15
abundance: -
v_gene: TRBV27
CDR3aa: CASSLSAGGNQPQHF
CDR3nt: TGTGCCAGCAGTTTATCGGCAGGGGGCAATCAGCCCCAGCATTTT

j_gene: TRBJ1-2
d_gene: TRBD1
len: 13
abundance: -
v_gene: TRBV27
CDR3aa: CATGTAPSSGYTF
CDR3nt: TGTGCCACCGGGACAGCTCCTTCCTCCGGCTACACCTTC

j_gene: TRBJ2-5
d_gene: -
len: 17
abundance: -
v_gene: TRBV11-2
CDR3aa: CASSLVLGEGQRETQYF
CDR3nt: TGTGCCAGCAGCTTAGTTCTGGGAGAGGGGCAACGAGAGACCCAGTACTTC

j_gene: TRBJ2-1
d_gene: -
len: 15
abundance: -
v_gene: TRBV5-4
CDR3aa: CASSLGTTNYNEQFF
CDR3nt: TGTGCCAGCAGCTTGGGCACAACCAACTACAATGAGCAGTTCTTC

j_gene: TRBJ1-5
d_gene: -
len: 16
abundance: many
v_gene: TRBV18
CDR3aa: CASSPPGRPQGQPQHF
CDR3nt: TGTGCCAGCTCACCACCGGGGAGACCCCAAGGTCAGCCCCAGCATTTT

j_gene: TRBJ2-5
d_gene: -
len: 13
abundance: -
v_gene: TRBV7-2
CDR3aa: CASSLGQEQTQYF
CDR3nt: TGTGCCAGCAGCTTAGGGCAGGAACAGACCCAGTACTTC

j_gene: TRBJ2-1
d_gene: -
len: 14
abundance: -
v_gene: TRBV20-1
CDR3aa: CSAPIGHRTYEQFF
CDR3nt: TGCAGTGCTCCAATCGGGCACCGCACATATGAGCAGTTCTTC

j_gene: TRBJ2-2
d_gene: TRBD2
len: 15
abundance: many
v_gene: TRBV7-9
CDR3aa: CASSSRTSPDGELFF
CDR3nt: TGTGCCAGCAGCTCTCGGACTAGCCCGGACGGGGAGCTGTTTTTT

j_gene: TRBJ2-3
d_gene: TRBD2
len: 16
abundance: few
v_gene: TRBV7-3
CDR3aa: CASSLGLAGGTDTQYF
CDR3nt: TGTGCCAGCAGCTTGGGCCTAGCGGGGGGCACAGATACGCAGTATTTT

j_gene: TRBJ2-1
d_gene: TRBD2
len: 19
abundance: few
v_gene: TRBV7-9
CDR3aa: CASSASGGARRIDYNEQFF
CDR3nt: TGTGCCAGCAGCGCTTCCGGGGGGGCCCGCCGAATTGATTACAATGAGCAGTTCTTC

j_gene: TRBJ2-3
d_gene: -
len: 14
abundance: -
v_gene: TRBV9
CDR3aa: CASSRDSPTDTQYF
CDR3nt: TGTGCCAGCAGCCGGGACTCCCCCACAGATACGCAGTATTTT

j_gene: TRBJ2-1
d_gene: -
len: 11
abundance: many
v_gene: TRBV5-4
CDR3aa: CASSLGWEQFF
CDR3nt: TGTGCCAGCAGCTTGGGATGGGAGCAGTTCTTC

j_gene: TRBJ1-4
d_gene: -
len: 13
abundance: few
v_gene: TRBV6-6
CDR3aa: CASTGLWYEKLFF
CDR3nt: TGTGCCAGCACGGGGTTATGGTATGAAAAACTGTTTTTT

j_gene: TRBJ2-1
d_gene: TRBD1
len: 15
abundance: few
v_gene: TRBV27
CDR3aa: CASATRDRIYNEQFF
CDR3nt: TGTGCCAGCGCCACCCGGGACAGGATCTACAATGAGCAGTTCTTC

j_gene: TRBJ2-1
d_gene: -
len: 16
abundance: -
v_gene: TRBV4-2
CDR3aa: CASSQEGPRTSDEQFF
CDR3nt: TGTGCCAGCAGCCAAGAAGGCCCCAGGACCTCGGATGAGCAGTTCTTC

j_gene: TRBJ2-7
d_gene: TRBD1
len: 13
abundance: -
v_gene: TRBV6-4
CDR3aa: CANSDGTAGEQYF
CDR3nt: TGTGCCAACAGTGACGGGACAGCTGGGGAGCAGTACTTC

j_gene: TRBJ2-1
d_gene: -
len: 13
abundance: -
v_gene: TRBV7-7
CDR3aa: CASSSDGVREQFF
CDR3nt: TGTGCCAGCAGCTCCGACGGGGTTCGTGAGCAGTTCTTC

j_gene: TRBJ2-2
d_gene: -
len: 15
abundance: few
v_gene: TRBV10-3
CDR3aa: CAISESWTVAGELFF
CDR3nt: TGTGCCATCAGTGAGTCCTGGACAGTAGCCGGGGAGCTGTTTTTT

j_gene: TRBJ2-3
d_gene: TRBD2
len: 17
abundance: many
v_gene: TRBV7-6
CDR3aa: CASSLELTSSSTDTQYF
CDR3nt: TGTGCCAGCAGCTTAGAGTTGACTAGCAGTAGCACAGATACGCAGTATTTT

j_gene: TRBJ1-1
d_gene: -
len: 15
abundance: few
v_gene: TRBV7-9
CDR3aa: CASSRGAALNTEAFF
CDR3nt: TGTGCCAGCAGCCGGGGGGCAGCTTTGAACACTGAAGCTTTCTTT

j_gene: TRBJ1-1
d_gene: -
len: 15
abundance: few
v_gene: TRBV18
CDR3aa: CASSTTKQGNTEAFF
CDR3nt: TGTGCCAGCTCAACCACGAAACAGGGGAACACTGAAGCTTTCTTT

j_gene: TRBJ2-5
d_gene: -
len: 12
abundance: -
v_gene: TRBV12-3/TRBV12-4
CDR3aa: CASKEQGETQYF
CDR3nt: TGTGCCAGCAAGGAGCAGGGCGAGACCCAGTACTTC

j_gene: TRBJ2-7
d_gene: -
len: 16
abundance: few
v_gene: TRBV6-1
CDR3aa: CASSPPSTVSSYEQYF
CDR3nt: TGTGCCAGCAGTCCCCCCTCAACGGTGAGCTCCTACGAGCAGTACTTC

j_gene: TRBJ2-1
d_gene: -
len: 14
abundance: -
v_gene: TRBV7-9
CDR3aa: CASSATGLNNEQFF
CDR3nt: TGTGCCAGCAGCGCCACGGGGCTCAACAATGAGCAGTTCTTC

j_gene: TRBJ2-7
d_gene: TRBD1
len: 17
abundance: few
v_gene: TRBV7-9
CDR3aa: CASSLAADRKSSYEQYF
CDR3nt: TGTGCCAGCAGCTTAGCCGCGGACAGGAAGAGCTCCTACGAGCAGTACTTC

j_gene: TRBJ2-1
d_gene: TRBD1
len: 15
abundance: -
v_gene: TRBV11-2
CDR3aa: CASSSGTGWFDEQFF
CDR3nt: TGTGCCAGCAGCTCTGGGACAGGCTGGTTCGATGAGCAGTTCTTC

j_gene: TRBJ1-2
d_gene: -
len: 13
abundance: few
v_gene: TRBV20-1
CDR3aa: CSAREGILGGYTF
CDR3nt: TGCAGTGCTAGGGAGGGAATTCTTGGTGGCTACACCTTC

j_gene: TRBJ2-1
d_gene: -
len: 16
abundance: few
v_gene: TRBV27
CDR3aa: CASSSLQLFSYNEQFF
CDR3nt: TGTGCCAGCAGTTCCTTACAGCTCTTCTCCTACAATGAGCAGTTCTTC

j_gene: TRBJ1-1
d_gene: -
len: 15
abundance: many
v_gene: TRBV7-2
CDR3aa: CASSWGVLMNTEAFF
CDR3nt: TGTGCCAGCAGCTGGGGAGTACTCATGAACACTGAAGCTTTCTTT

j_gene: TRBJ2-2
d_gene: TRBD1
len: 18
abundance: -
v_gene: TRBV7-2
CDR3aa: CASSLTIWTGVNTGELFF
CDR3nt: TGTGCCAGCAGCTTAACTATTTGGACAGGGGTAAACACCGGGGAGCTGTTTTTT

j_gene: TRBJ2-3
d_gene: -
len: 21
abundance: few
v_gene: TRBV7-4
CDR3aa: CASSLGSLESTGAPSTDTQYF
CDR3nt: TGTGCCAGCAGCTTAGGGTCGTTGGAGAGCACCGGGGCACCTAGCACAGATACGCAGTATTTT

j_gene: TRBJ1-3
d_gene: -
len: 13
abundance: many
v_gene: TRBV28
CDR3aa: CASSSITGNTIYF
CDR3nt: TGTGCCAGCAGTTCGATAACTGGAAACACCATATATTTT